The rows below give T cell receptor beta chains drawn from one sample of a study of cytomegalovirus exposure and HLA in healthy donors. Assay: immunoSEQ multiplex PCR; the TCRdb copy retains only in-frame clones and omits some. The sample includes about 98,000 clones, about 81% of them seen just once. The sample comprised PBMCs. These receptor sequences come from a man between 18 and 29 years old in good health and CMV-seropositive. The CDR3 runs from the conserved cysteine through the conserved F or W.

v_gene: TRBV27; CDR3aa: CASSLAGGPYNEQFF
v_gene: TRBV29-1; CDR3aa: CSVGALSNYGYTF
v_gene: TRBV19; CDR3aa: CASSIPYSGYTF
v_gene: TRBV6-1; CDR3aa: CASSEEGGPVETQYF
v_gene: TRBV7-3; CDR3aa: CASSLLGDSYEQYF
v_gene: TRBV2; CDR3aa: CATWGPLEDEAFF
v_gene: TRBV5-1; CDR3aa: CASSYRAGANVLTF
v_gene: TRBV28; CDR3aa: CASISGGNYNEQFF
v_gene: TRBV28; CDR3aa: CASRRQGSNSPLHF
v_gene: TRBV27; CDR3aa: CASSHPGTALHYEQFF
v_gene: TRBV4-1; CDR3aa: CASSQRSASDEQFF
v_gene: TRBV5-4; CDR3aa: CASSGRGTEAFF
v_gene: TRBV4-1; CDR3aa: CASSQEGDSNNEQFF
v_gene: TRBV9; CDR3aa: CASSVEEQPQHF
v_gene: TRBV5-8; CDR3aa: CASSRSYEQYF
v_gene: TRBV5-1; CDR3aa: CASSLGQGAGAFF
v_gene: TRBV30; CDR3aa: CAWSIKETQYF
v_gene: TRBV11-2; CDR3aa: CASSLRTGMNTEAFF
v_gene: TRBV2; CDR3aa: CASRDRGVQPQHF
v_gene: TRBV2; CDR3aa: CASNWVGQGGEQYF
v_gene: TRBV7-2; CDR3aa: CASSAQTGRNQPQHF
v_gene: TRBV27; CDR3aa: CASSLLGRMNTEAFF
v_gene: TRBV7-8; CDR3aa: CASSPVTYEQYF